Listed here are 26 T cell receptor beta chains from one sample, sequenced in a study of cytomegalovirus exposure and HLA in healthy donors. TCRdb's table, derived via immunoSEQ multiplex PCR, lists solely in-frame clones and lacks some. The profile shows about 250,000 clones, 85% to 90% of them singletons. The source material was PBMCs. Receptors originate from a man aged 18 to 29 in good health and CMV-seronegative.

V and J are TRBV25-1 and TRBJ2-3; tentatively, D is TRBD2 (5 bases). V was trimmed by 2 bases and J by 0 bases, leaving 12 bases between them. The CDR3 sequence is 16 residues long. Germline loops: CDR1 MGHDK, CDR2 SYGVNS. The CDR3 DNA reads as TGTGCCAGCAGTGAAGGGCTAGCAGATAGCACAGATACGCAGTATTTT. This encodes CASSEGLADSTDTQYF. The whole variable domain, filled in from reference TRBV25-1 and TRBJ2-3, reads EADIYQTPRYLVIGTGKKITLECSQTMGHDKMYWYQQDPGMELHLIHYSYGVNSTEKGDLSSESTVSRIRTEHFPLTLESARPSHTSQYLCASSEGLADSTDTQYFGPGTRLTVL.

This chain joins TRBV15 and TRBJ1-1; D remains ambiguous. CDR1 is LNHNV, CDR2 YYDKDF, per germline (reference sequence). V was cut by 1 base and J by 1 base, with 7 bases left in between. The CDR3 contains 14 residues. The CDR3 region has the DNA TGTGCCACCAGCAGAGTTCGGGGGAACACTGAAGCTTTCTTT. Residues: CATSRVRGNTEAFF.

This sequence joins TRBV30 and TRBJ2-2, with 10 positions matching TRBD2. Per the germline V gene, CDR1 is GTSNPN and CDR2 is SVGIG (reference sequence). J was trimmed by 8 bases and V by 4 bases; bases with no gene match: 10. The CDR3 contains 15 residues. The DNA for the CDR3 is TGTGCCTGGAACCCTCTAGCGGGAGTAAAGGGGGAGCTGTTTTTT. Translation: CAWNPLAGVKGELFF.

The chain is built from TRBV7-2 and TRBJ1-4; the D gene is possibly TRBD1 (5 bases). The CDR3 has 15 residues. V lost 6 bases and J lost 4, with 15 bases in between. The germline V gene encodes CDR1 SGHTA and CDR2 FQGNSA. The CDR3 spells CASSIGGVGNEKLFF. CDR3 coding DNA: TGTGCCAGCAGTATTGGAGGGGTGGGTAATGAAAAACTGTTTTTT.

The V call is TRBV10-3, the J call TRBJ2-1; 10 bases are shared with TRBD2. The trim removed 4 bases at V and 2 bases at J, leaving 5 bases unmatched. CDR3 length: 16 residues. Germline-derived CDR1 and CDR2 are ENHRY and SYGVKD. The CDR3 protein is CAISGSGGPPYNEQFF. CDR3 in DNA: TGTGCCATCAGTGGTAGCGGGGGGCCGCCCTACAATGAGCAGTTCTTC.

The rearrangement uses TRBV6-4 and TRBJ1-6; D uncertain. V dropped 4 bases and J dropped 6 bases, with 7 bases sitting between them. CDR1 and CDR2 from the germline V gene are MRHNA and SNTAGT. The CDR3 spans 13 residues. The CDR3 DNA sequence: TGTGCCAGCAGTGCGGGATCTAATTCACCCCTCCACTTT. This codes for CASSAGSNSPLHF.

V usage is TRBV6-5 and J usage is TRBJ1-3; D is perhaps TRBD1 (6 bases). Trimming left V 4 bases short and J 5 bases short, with 15 bases between. The CDR3 is 15 residues long. Germline V CDR1 and CDR2: MNHEY, SVGAGI. CDR3 amino acids: CASSSLTGLRNTIYF. The CDR3 coding sequence is TGTGCCAGCAGTTCCTTGACAGGCCTCAGAAACACCATATATTTT.

The V gene is TRBV27, the J gene TRBJ2-7; tentatively, D is TRBD1 (6 bases). V was shortened by 4 bases and J by 5 bases, with 15 bases between the two germline ends. The CDR3 is 14 amino acids. Germline CDR1 and CDR2: MNHEY and SMNVEV (reference sequence). Here the CDR3 DNA reads TGTGCCAGCAGTTCACTCGGACAGATCCACGAGCAGTACTTC. This gives the protein CASSSLGQIHEQYF.

This chain connects TRBV5-3 to TRBJ2-1; 11 positions agree with TRBD2. TRBV5-3 is an open reading frame whose function is uncertain. Trimming at V came to 3 bases and at J to 8 bases, leaving 10 bases not matched to a gene. The CDR3 is 16 amino acids. The CDR3 loop is CARSCSGGAYRDEQFF. As DNA, the CDR3 is TGTGCCAGAAGCTGTAGCGGGGGGGCCTATCGCGATGAGCAGTTCTTC.

This rearrangement joins TRBV6-1 to TRBJ1-6; 10 nucleotides match TRBD1. Germline CDR1 and CDR2: MNHNS and SASEGT. The CDR3 runs to 19 residues. Germline trimming cut 4 bases from V and 8 bases from J; bases unmatched to any gene: 17. The CDR3 spells CASSVKFFSRDRGHSPLHF. The CDR3, as DNA: TGTGCCAGCAGTGTTAAGTTCTTTTCCCGGGACAGGGGCCATTCACCCCTCCACTTT.

This clone appeared once. J is TRBJ2-1 and V is TRBV18; 7 bases map to TRBD1. The CDR3 sequence is 14 residues long. CDR1 is KGHSH and CDR2 is LQKENI in the germline V gene. Germline trimming cut 6 bases from V and 2 bases from J; bases unmatched to any gene: 4. The CDR3 reads CASSGTVTYNEQFF. The CDR3 DNA is TGTGCCAGCTCCGGGACAGTAACCTACAATGAGCAGTTCTTC. The full variable domain, rest sourced from reference TRBV18 and TRBJ2-1, is NAGVMQNPRHLVRRRGQEARLRCSPMKGHSHVYWYRQLPEEGLKFMVYLQKENIIDESGMPKERFSAEFPKEGPSILRIQQVVRGDSAAYFCASSGTVTYNEQFFGPGTRLTVL.

This clone has a handful of counts. This sequence joins TRBV7-2 and TRBJ2-4; D gene ambiguous. The germline V gene encodes CDR1 SGHTA and CDR2 FQGNSA. The CDR3 loop spans 19 amino acids. The V end was cut by 1 base, the J end by 0 bases, with 19 bases between. CDR3 nucleotide sequence: TGTGCCAGCAGCTTAGGTCGGCCCTCGGGTGGGTTAGCCAAAAACATTCAGTACTTC. Protein product: CASSLGRPSGGLAKNIQYF.

CDR3 bases: TGCGCCAGCAGCCAAGCAGGAACAGGGGGAAACACCATATATTTT. Translation gives CASSQAGTGGNTIYF. The rearrangement uses TRBV4-3 and TRBJ1-3; TRBD1 might be the D (6 bases). The CDR3 contains 15 residues. CDR1 is LGHNA and CDR2 is YSLEER in the germline V gene. The V and J ends lost 1 base and 4 bases respectively, with 11 bases between them.

The chain employs TRBV25-1 and TRBJ2-5, with a tentative D call TRBD2 (7 bases). This CDR3 has 13 residues. The germline V gene has CDR1 MGHDK and CDR2 SYGVNS. Between the trimmed V and J ends, which lost 7 bases and 5 bases, there was a span of 14 bases. CDR3 DNA sequence: TGTGCCAGCACCTCGGGGGGCCGGGAGACCCAGTACTTC. Its protein product is CASTSGGRETQYF.

The J gene is TRBJ1-1, the V gene TRBV7-8; a weak D match, TRBD1 (5 bases). Per the germline V gene, CDR1 is SGHVS and CDR2 is FQNEAQ. Trimming cost V 5 bases and J 10 bases, with 26 bases left between them. The CDR3 covers 16 residues. CDR3: CASSPSLVRVPFPAFF. CDR3 nucleotide sequence: TGTGCCAGCAGCCCAAGTTTGGTCAGGGTACCTTTTCCAGCTTTCTTT.

The gene calls are TRBV7-9 and TRBJ2-5, with D tentatively TRBD2 (5 bases). The CDR3 has 13 residues. Per germline, CDR1 SEHNR and CDR2 FQNEAQ (reference sequence). V lost 5 bases and J 5 bases, leaving 12 bases between the germline ends. The CDR3 protein is CASSPGSQETQYF. The DNA of the CDR3 is TGTGCCAGCAGCCCGGGGAGTCAGGAGACCCAGTACTTC.

The chain has TRBV6-5 and TRBJ2-1; 7 bases fit TRBD1. Germline V gene data show CDR1 as MNHEY and CDR2 as SVGAGI. The V segment lost 4 bases and the J segment 7 bases; nucleotides outside the gene matches: 13. The CDR3 has 16 amino acids. Here the CDR3 DNA reads TGTGCCAGCAGTTTCGGTTGGAGAGGGGGCGGGAATGAGCAGTTCTTC. Amino acids: CASSFGWRGGGNEQFF.

The chain is built from TRBV7-9 and TRBJ2-1, with TRBD2 identical over 7 bases. The CDR3 contains 16 residues. CDR1 SEHNR and CDR2 FQNEAQ come from the germline V gene (reference sequence). V lost 0 bases, J lost 0 bases, and 2 bases stayed unmatched. The CDR3 DNA sequence: TGTGCCAGCAGCTTAGCGGGAGGGCCCTCCTACAATGAGCAGTTCTTC. As protein: CASSLAGGPSYNEQFF.

This sequence joins TRBV2 and TRBJ2-7; TRBD1 agrees at 10 bases. The CDR3 has 14 residues. Germline values: CDR1 SNHLY, CDR2 FYNNEI. Trimming took 6 bases from V and 5 from J; bases not matched to a gene: 7. CDR3 sequence: CASRADRGGDEQYF. The CDR3 DNA follows: TGTGCCAGCAGGGCGGACAGGGGGGGGGACGAGCAGTACTTC.

This chain links TRBV10-2 with TRBJ2-7, with TRBD2 matching over 11 bases. V shed 7 bases and J 3 bases; nucleotides not matched to a gene: 5. CDR3 length: 14 amino acids. Germline CDR1 and CDR2: WSHSY and SAAADI. Here the CDR3 reads CASKPGLADYEQYF. The CDR3 coding sequence is TGCGCCAGCAAGCCGGGACTAGCGGACTACGAGCAGTACTTC.

The chain combines TRBV7-9 with TRBJ1-1; perhaps TRBD1 as D (5 bases). This CDR3 has 14 amino acids. Between the trimmed V and J ends, which lost 3 bases and 6 bases, there was a span of 14 bases. CDR1 is SEHNR and CDR2 is FQNEAQ in the germline V gene (reference sequence). CDR3 in DNA: TGTGCCAGCAGCTTTCCAGGGCCTAACGCTGAAGCTTTCTTT. Protein sequence: CASSFPGPNAEAFF.

This chain links TRBV10-1 with TRBJ2-7; D may be TRBD2 (5 bases). The CDR3 runs to 15 residues. Between the trimmed V and J ends, which lost 0 bases and 2 bases, there was a span of 11 bases. Germline CDR1 is WNHNN and CDR2 is SYGVQD (reference sequence). This chain's CDR3 is CASSESVGITYEQYF. The CDR3 DNA is TGCGCCAGCAGTGAGTCAGTCGGGATTACCTACGAGCAGTACTTC.

The J gene is TRBJ2-3, the V gene TRBV4-2; tentatively, D is TRBD2 (6 bases). The CDR3 has 16 residues. The germline V gene encodes CDR1 LGHNA and CDR2 YNFKEQ. Trimming stripped 1 base from V and 4 bases from J, with 15 bases between. CDR3 sequence: CASSQGVAGSSDTQYF. The DNA for the CDR3 is TGTGCCAGCAGCCAAGGAGTGGCGGGGTCATCAGATACGCAGTATTTT.

The chain carries TRBV30 and TRBJ1-5, with D perhaps TRBD1 (5 bases). CDR3 length: 14 residues. V lost 4 bases and J lost 6, with 16 bases in between. CDR1 is GTSNPN, CDR2 SVGIG, per germline (reference sequence). CDR3 bases: TGTGCCTGGATGCCACAGTTGGGGCCTCAGCCCCAGCATTTT. Translation: CAWMPQLGPQPQHF. The full variable domain, with the rest looked up from reference TRBV30 and TRBJ1-5, is SQTIHQWPATLVQPVGSPLSLECTVEGTSNPNLYWYRQAAGRGLQLLFYSVGIGQISSEVPQNLSASRPQDRQFILSSKKLLLSDSGFYLCAWMPQLGPQPQHFGDGTRLSIL.

In its sample, this clone was seen a few times. V usage is TRBV29-1 and J usage is TRBJ1-2, with a tentative D call TRBD1 (6 bases). The CDR3 is 12 amino acids. Trimming removed 7 bases from V and 5 bases from J, with 14 bases in between. CDR1 SQVTM and CDR2 ANQGSEA come from the germline V gene. CDR3 in amino acids: CSAHLQGYGYTF. The CDR3 coding sequence is TGCAGCGCTCACCTACAGGGATATGGCTACACCTTC.

J is TRBJ2-1 and V is TRBV2, with D perhaps matching TRBD2 (6 bases). The CDR3 has 15 residues. CDR1 and CDR2 from the germline V gene are SNHLY and FYNNEI. Trimming took 6 bases from V and 0 from J, leaving 12 bases between them. For the CDR3, the DNA is TGTGCCAGCAGCGGGGACTCCTACTCCTACAATGAGCAGTTCTTC. Its translation: CASSGDSYSYNEQFF. Filled out from reference TRBV2 and TRBJ2-1, the complete variable domain reads EPEVTQTPSHQVTQMGQEVILRCVPISNHLYFYWYRQILGQKVEFLVSFYNNEISEKSEIFDDQFSVERPDGSNFTLKIRSTKLEDSAMYFCASSGDSYSYNEQFFGPGTRLTVL.